Shown below are 15 T cell receptor beta chains from a single sample sequenced in a study of blood T cell repertoires in COVID-19. TCRdb's table, derived via immunoSEQ multiplex PCR, lists solely in-frame clones and lacks some. The sample consists of under 200,000 clones, more than 75% of them appearing once. The sample comprised peripheral blood. The receptors stem from a man in his forties with active or convalescent COVID-19.

This chain links TRBV5-4 with TRBJ1-2; TRBD1 agrees at 7 bases. The CDR3 runs to 18 residues. Germline V gene sequence: CDR1 SGHNT, CDR2 YYREEE (reference sequence). V lost 4 bases, J lost 2 bases, and 17 bases stayed unmatched. The CDR3 is CASSGEDRHQTTNYGYTF. CDR3 DNA: TGTGCCAGCAGCGGTGAGGACAGGCATCAAACAACAAACTATGGCTACACCTTC. Full variable domain (outside the CDR3, taken from reference TRBV5-4 and TRBJ1-2): ETGVTQSPTHLIKTRGQQVTLRCSSQSGHNTVSWYQQALGQGPQFIFQYYREEENGRGNFPPRFSGLQFPNYSSELNVNALELDDSALYLCASSGEDRHQTTNYGYTFGSGTRLTVV.

V is TRBV28 and J is TRBJ1-3; possible D gene TRBD1, 5 bases. The CDR3 length is 18 residues. The germline CDR1 and CDR2 sequences are MDHEN and SYDVKM. The V gene lost 2 bases and the J gene lost 3 bases, with 20 bases spanning the gap. The CDR3 bases are TGTGCCAGCAGTTTAAGATCTGGGGCGGGGTTGATTGGAAACACCATATATTTT. Translated: CASSLRSGAGLIGNTIYF.

The chain couples TRBV18 to TRBJ1-3; a weak D match, TRBD1 (6 bases). Germline V gene data show CDR1 as KGHSH and CDR2 as LQKENI. The CDR3 has 20 residues. V dropped 4 bases and J dropped 0 bases, with 25 bases sitting between them. This chain's CDR3 is CASSQQTGPDRTPSGNTIYF. Written as DNA, the CDR3 is TGTGCCAGCTCACAACAAACAGGGCCCGATAGGACCCCCTCTGGAAACACCATATATTTT. The full variable domain, with the rest looked up from reference TRBV18 and TRBJ1-3, is NAGVMQNPRHLVRRRGQEARLRCSPMKGHSHVYWYRQLPEEGLKFMVYLQKENIIDESGMPKERFSAEFPKEGPSILRIQQVVRGDSAAYFCASSQQTGPDRTPSGNTIYFGEGSWLTVV.

The chain couples TRBV5-1 to TRBJ1-1; D perhaps matches TRBD1 (6 bases). The germline V and J ends were trimmed by 4 bases and 5 bases, with 15 bases remaining between them. Germline loops: CDR1 SGHRS, CDR2 YFSETQ. There are 14 residues in the CDR3. CDR3 DNA sequence: TGCGCCAGCAGCAGGGACACGGGTGGGACTGAAGCTTTCTTT. It yields the protein CASSRDTGGTEAFF. The full variable domain, its missing parts supplied by reference TRBV5-1 and TRBJ1-1, is KAGVTQTPRYLIKTRGQQVTLSCSPISGHRSVSWYQQTPGQGLQFLFEYFSETQRNKGNFPGRFSGRQFSNSRSEMNVSTLELGDSALYLCASSRDTGGTEAFFGQGTRLTVV.

The chain has TRBV7-2 and TRBJ2-5; TRBD1 matches 11 bases. Unmatched junction bases numbered 9, after V lost 5 bases and J lost 7 bases. Germline-derived CDR1 and CDR2 are SGHTA and FQGNSA. The CDR3 runs to 15 residues. The CDR3 DNA reads as TGTGCCAGCAGCCCTCGGACAGGGGGCCGGGGGACCCAGTACTTC. Protein sequence: CASSPRTGGRGTQYF.

CDR3 nucleotide sequence: TGTGCCAGCAGCGTACAGATTAACACTGAAGCTTTCTTT. Amino acids: CASSVQINTEAFF. The rearrangement links TRBV9 to TRBJ1-1; D remains unclear. Germline-derived CDR1 and CDR2 are SGDLS and YYNGEE. This CDR3 contains 13 residues. Trimming removed 1 base at V and 2 bases at J, with 6 bases between. The variable domain in full, completed from reference TRBV9 and TRBJ1-1, reads DSGVTQTPKHLITATGQRVTLRCSPRSGDLSVYWYQQSLDQGLQFLIQYYNGEERAKGNILERFSAQQFPDLHSELNLSSLELGDSALYFCASSVQINTEAFFGQGTRLTVV.

The V gene is TRBV3-1 (or the pseudogene TRBV3-2), the J gene TRBJ2-1, with 12 bases matching TRBD2. Per the germline V gene, CDR1 is LGHDT and CDR2 is YNNKEL (reference sequence). Losses at the gene ends were 5 bases for V and 4 bases for J; bases not matched to a gene: 6. The CDR3 contains 16 residues. CDR3 loop: CASSKTTSGGYNEQFF. The DNA for the CDR3 is TGTGCCAGCAGCAAGACTACTAGCGGGGGGTACAATGAGCAGTTCTTC.

The V gene is TRBV11-2, the J gene TRBJ2-7, with a weak D call TRBD1 (6 bases). CDR3 length: 16 amino acids. Trimming pared 0 bases from V and 2 bases from J, leaving 14 bases between. The germline V gene encodes CDR1 SGHAT and CDR2 FQNNGV. The CDR3 loop reads CASSLDLGGLTYEQYF. DNA for the CDR3: TGTGCCAGCAGCTTAGATCTTGGGGGCTTAACCTACGAGCAGTACTTC.

The chain couples TRBV25-1 to TRBJ1-2; no definite D call. The CDR3 length is 16 residues. The V end lost 1 base, the J end lost 2 bases, and 14 bases lay between the germline ends. CDR1 is MGHDK and CDR2 is SYGVNS in the germline V gene. CDR3 coding DNA: TGTGCCAGCAGTGAATGGAGAGGGCCCGGGAACTATGGCTACACCTTC. Residues: CASSEWRGPGNYGYTF.

The V call is TRBV7-2, the J call TRBJ2-3; 9 nucleotides line up with TRBD2. This CDR3 has 19 residues. Germline CDR1 and CDR2: SGHTA and FQGNSA. V lost 3 bases, J lost 0 bases, and 13 bases stayed unmatched. CDR3 residues: CASSFIRPGLAGSTDTQYF. The DNA for the CDR3 is TGTGCCAGCAGCTTTATTCGGCCTGGGCTAGCGGGGAGCACAGATACGCAGTATTTT.

This chain links TRBV5-4 with TRBJ2-7, with TRBD2 identical over 7 bases. Trimming removed 1 base from V and 6 bases from J; junction bases left unmatched: 7. The CDR3 extends over 14 amino acids. In germline, CDR1 is SGHNT, CDR2 YYREEE (reference sequence). CDR3 protein: CASSLKAGEREQYF. The CDR3 region has the DNA TGTGCCAGCAGCTTGAAGGCGGGAGAACGCGAGCAGTACTTC.

This clone was observed once. The chain couples TRBV6-5 to TRBJ1-2, with a tentative D call TRBD1 (5 bases). Germline V gene data show CDR1 as MNHEY and CDR2 as SVGAGI. The CDR3 is made up of 11 amino acids. Trimming took 8 bases from V and 5 from J, leaving 9 bases between them. CDR3 region: CASGAGYGYTF. The CDR3, as DNA: TGTGCCAGCGGGGCTGGATATGGCTACACCTTC.

The chain joins TRBV6-1 to TRBJ2-7, with 9 positions matching TRBD2. The junction had 15 bases not matched to a gene; V was cut back by 2 bases and J by 4 bases. The CDR3 loop spans 18 amino acids. Germline CDR1 reads MNHNS; CDR2 reads SASEGT. The chain's CDR3 is CASSEMYGGGGASYEQYF. In nucleotides, the CDR3 is TGTGCCAGCAGTGAAATGTATGGCGGCGGGGGGGCATCTTACGAGCAGTACTTC.

This clone occurred a few times. The genes are TRBV3-1 (or the pseudogene TRBV3-2) and TRBJ1-1; 7 bases match TRBD1. The junction had 7 bases not matched to a gene; V was cut back by 0 bases and J by 6 bases. The length of the CDR3 is 15 residues. The germline V gene has CDR1 LGHDT and CDR2 YNNKEL (reference sequence). The DNA of the CDR3 is TGTGCCAGCAGCCAAGATACGGGCAGGGGGTCTGAAGCTTTCTTT. Its protein product is CASSQDTGRGSEAFF.

The gene calls are TRBV2 and TRBJ2-7; D is uncertain. In germline, CDR1 is SNHLY, CDR2 FYNNEI. Trimming took off 8 bases at V and 2 bases at J, with 10 bases between the two ends. This CDR3 region has 12 residues. The CDR3 DNA is TGTGCCAGCTCCAGGAAACCCTACGAGCAGTACTTC. It is translated as CASSRKPYEQYF. The full variable domain, with the rest looked up from reference TRBV2 and TRBJ2-7, is EPEVTQTPSHQVTQMGQEVILRCVPISNHLYFYWYRQILGQKVEFLVSFYNNEISEKSEIFDDQFSVERPDGSNFTLKIRSTKLEDSAMYFCASSRKPYEQYFGPGTRLTVT.